The entry below describes one TCR beta chain. The data are from a study of blood T cell repertoires in COVID-19. Study-level background: The analysed material was cDNA or gDNA that came from T cells, B-cell-depleted T cells, or PBMCs.

This table comes from immunoSEQ multiplex PCR, and its TCRdb copy is limited to in-frame clones, with some not included. The sample records hundreds of thousands of clones, about 80% being singletons. In germline, CDR1 is SGHRS, CDR2 YFSETQ. Deletions cut 4 bases from V and 4 bases from J, with 17 bases between. The CDR3 sequence is 15 residues long. The chain employs TRBV5-1 and TRBJ2-5; D is perhaps TRBD1 (6 bases). Sample: PBMCs or T cells enriched from blood (not recorded which). This receptor was identified in a woman in her 50s who had been exposed to COVID-19. The chain's CDR3 is CASSLTQGYAETQYF. The CDR3 DNA reads as TGCGCCAGCAGCCTAACACAGGGATATGCAGAGACCCAGTACTTC.